These 20 T cell receptor beta chains originate from one sample sequenced in a study of blood T cell repertoires in COVID-19. Repertoires were generated with immunoSEQ multiplex PCR, while TCRdb's copy carries only in-frame clones and drops some. The sample yields 300,000 or so clones, about 82% seen once. The sample consisted of peripheral blood. The receptors originated from a woman aged 50 to 60 with acute or convalescent COVID-19.

The chain joins TRBV2 to TRBJ1-4; 11 bases agree with TRBD1. This CDR3 is 14 amino acids long. From germline, CDR1 is SNHLY and CDR2 FYNNEI. The V gene end was trimmed by 6 bases and the J gene end by 7 bases; junction bases not matched to a gene: 4. The chain's CDR3 is CASRSGQGGEKLFF. CDR3 nucleotides: TGTGCCAGCAGGTCGGGACAGGGGGGTGAAAAACTGTTTTTT.

As regards this clone: The CDR3 ends on some other residue instead of the conserved phenylalanine or tryptophan, so this is likely a read error. The DNA is omitted, as the CDR3 cannot be located on it reliably, and the CDR3 follows TCRdb's listing. This chain connects TRBV3-1 (or the pseudogene TRBV3-2) to TRBJ2-3; TRBD2 is the table's D call, not checked against the DNA. The CDR3 spans 14 residues, counting both ends. Germline CDR1 and CDR2: LGHDT and YNNKEL (reference sequence). The CDR3 here is CASSQDELAGGRIY.

J is TRBJ2-5 and V is TRBV4-2, with TRBD2 identical over 9 bases. The ends lost 4 bases at V and 2 bases at J; junction bases unmatched: 8. The germline CDR1 and CDR2 sequences are LGHNA and YNFKEQ. This CDR3 contains 16 residues. As DNA, the CDR3 is TGTGCCAGCAGCCGCCGACTAGCGGAGGGACAAGAGACCCAGTACTTC. Translation: CASSRRLAEGQETQYF.

V gene TRBV7-2 combines with J gene TRBJ2-5, with TRBD2 identical over 10 bases. The trim removed 4 bases at V and 4 bases at J, leaving 9 bases unmatched. Germline CDR1 reads SGHTA; CDR2 reads FQGNSA. The CDR3 extends over 16 amino acids. In DNA, the CDR3 is TGTGCCAGCAGCTCCCGTGCCCTAGCGGGAGTAGAGACCCAGTACTTC. It encodes CASSSRALAGVETQYF.

This clone showed up just once. The rearrangement uses TRBV21-1 and TRBJ2-7; TRBD1 is the table's D call and was not checked against the DNA. TRBV21-1 is annotated as a pseudogene. The CDR3 runs to 20 residues. The chain's CDR3 is CASSKAPTGGFSSRTYEQYF. The CDR3 nucleotides read TGTGCCAGCAGCAAAGCTCCGACAGGGGGCTTCTCATCTCGAACCTACGAGCAGTACTTC.

In nucleotides, the CDR3 is TGCGCCAGCAGCGGGGACAGGGGGCTGTCCCTCCACTTT. This translates into CASSGDRGLSLHF. The gene calls are TRBV5-1 and TRBJ1-6; the match to TRBD1 covers 12 bases. Per the germline V gene, CDR1 is SGHRS and CDR2 is YFSETQ. The CDR3 covers 13 residues. V lost 4 bases, J lost 14 bases, and 4 bases stayed unmatched.

The chain employs TRBV10-3 and TRBJ2-2, with 7 positions matching TRBD1. V dropped 8 bases and J dropped 0; count of bases not matched to a gene: 3. Germline V gives CDR1 ENHRY, CDR2 SYGVKD. This CDR3 has 14 residues. The CDR3: CAIRGQPNTGELFF. CDR3 DNA: TGTGCCATCCGGGGACAGCCGAACACCGGGGAGCTGTTTTTT.

The chain is built from TRBV18 and TRBJ2-5, with D unresolved. V was clipped by 2 bases and J by 5 bases, with 9 bases between them. Germline V CDR1 and CDR2: KGHSH, LQKENI. This CDR3 contains 13 residues. The chain's CDR3 is CASSPVRSETQYF. The CDR3 bases are TGTGCCAGCTCACCAGTGAGGTCTGAGACCCAGTACTTC.

This chain joins TRBV5-4 and TRBJ2-3; 11 positions match TRBD1. The CDR3 extends over 17 amino acids. Per the germline V gene, CDR1 is SGHNT and CDR2 is YYREEE (reference sequence). Germline trimming cut 4 bases from V and 5 bases from J; bases unmatched to any gene: 12. CDR3 loop: CASSQGQGVTDGDTQYF. The CDR3 nucleotides are TGTGCCAGCAGCCAGGGACAGGGGGTAACAGATGGAGATACGCAGTATTTT.

This clone was detected only a few times. This chain connects TRBV15 to TRBJ1-2, with D uncertain. The CDR3 length is 13 residues. Germline assignment: CDR1 LNHNV and CDR2 YYDKDF (reference sequence). The ends were cut back, 0 bases at V and 7 bases at J, with 9 bases in the middle. CDR3 nucleotides: TGTGCCACCAGCAGAGATCGGAGGGCTGGCTACACCTTC. Its translation is CATSRDRRAGYTF.

The chain employs TRBV12-3 or TRBV12-4 and TRBJ1-2; 7 bases are a match to TRBD1. This CDR3 is built from 13 residues. After removal of 6 bases from V and 8 bases from J, the junction contained 9 bases not matched to a gene. CDR3 nucleotide sequence: TGTGCCAGCAGCTCAACAGGGGTTGGGGGCTACACCTTC. Its protein product is CASSSTGVGGYTF.

The chain is built from TRBV5-1 and TRBJ2-7; 12 bases fit TRBD2. CDR1 SGHRS and CDR2 YFSETQ come from the germline V gene. The junction had 1 base not matched to a gene; V was cut back by 0 bases and J by 6 bases. This CDR3 is built from 14 residues. The CDR3 region has the DNA TGCGCCAGCAGCTTGGGACTAGCGGGAGCCGAGCAGTACTTC. Translation: CASSLGLAGAEQYF.

V and J are TRBV28 and TRBJ2-1, with TRBD2 matching 8 bases. Trimming removed 1 base from V and 3 bases from J; junction bases left unmatched: 2. This CDR3 comprises 15 residues. Germline loops: CDR1 MDHEN, CDR2 SYDVKM. CDR3 residues: CASSLSAGGYNEQFF. CDR3 nucleotides: TGTGCCAGCAGTTTATCCGCGGGAGGCTACAATGAGCAGTTCTTC.

This clone occurred once. The chain is built from TRBV9 and TRBJ2-6, with TRBD1 matching over 9 bases. After removal of 0 bases from V and 0 bases from J, the junction contained 7 bases not matched to a gene. Germline V gene lookup returns CDR1 SGDLS and CDR2 YYNGEE. This CDR3 has 19 amino acids. Here the CDR3 DNA reads TGTGCCAGCAGCGTAGATCCCACAGGGGGCATCTCTGGGGCCAACGTCCTGACTTTC. Translated, it gives CASSVDPTGGISGANVLTF.

The V and J genes are TRBV7-6 and TRBJ2-7; TRBD2 aligns across 7 bases. J gave up 2 bases and V 5 bases, and 9 bases lay outside the gene matches. CDR1 and CDR2 (germline): SGHVS, FNYEAQ. This CDR3 has 15 residues. The CDR3 is CASSLASGEAYEQYF. The DNA of the CDR3 is TGTGCCAGCAGCCTCGCTAGCGGAGAAGCCTACGAGCAGTACTTC. The whole variable domain, filled in from reference TRBV7-6 and TRBJ2-7, reads GAGVSQSPRYKVTKRGQDVALRCDPISGHVSLYWYRQALGQGPEFLTYFNYEAQQDKSGLPNDRFSAERPEGSISTLTIQRTEQRDSAMYRCASSLASGEAYEQYFGPGTRLTVT.

The rearrangement joins TRBV7-9 to TRBJ2-7; a possible D gene is TRBD1 (6 bases). This CDR3 has 14 amino acids. Germline lookup yields CDR1 SEHNR and CDR2 FQNEAQ (reference sequence). V dropped 7 bases and J dropped 5 bases, with 18 bases sitting between them. This CDR3 is CASTDGTPRNEQYF. Here the CDR3 DNA reads TGTGCCAGCACCGACGGGACACCGCGTAACGAGCAGTACTTC.

The CDR3 DNA reads as TGTGCCAGCTCACCTATACAGGGTCGCACAGATACGCAGTATTTT. It specifies CASSPIQGRTDTQYF. V is TRBV18 and J is TRBJ2-3; possible D gene TRBD1, 6 bases. Germline V gene lookup returns CDR1 KGHSH and CDR2 LQKENI. The CDR3 covers 15 residues. The V end was cut by 3 bases, the J end by 1 base, with 11 bases between.

As concerns this clone: This same CDR3 is encoded by further DNA sequences in the sample. The chain recombines TRBV7-2 with TRBJ2-3; 11 nucleotides line up with TRBD1. The CDR3 consists of 15 residues. Germline lookup yields CDR1 SGHTA and CDR2 FQGNSA. Losses at the gene ends were 2 bases for V and 6 bases for J; bases not matched to a gene: 4. CDR3 in DNA: TGTGCCAGCAGCTTATTAGGACAGGGGGCGGATACGCAGTATTTT. It codes for CASSLLGQGADTQYF.

V and J are TRBV19 and TRBJ2-7, with TRBD2 matching 7 bases. The J segment lost 4 bases and the V segment lost 3 bases, leaving 12 bases of the junction unmatched. This CDR3 is 16 amino acids long. Germline values: CDR1 LNHDA, CDR2 SQIVND (reference sequence). The CDR3 reads CASSMVESGGPYEQYF. In DNA form, the CDR3 reads TGTGCCAGTAGTATGGTGGAGTCGGGAGGCCCTTACGAGCAGTACTTC.

On this clone itself: This sample also contains other DNA sequences that code for the same CDR3. The gene calls are TRBV7-9 and TRBJ1-1, with TRBD1 as a possible D gene (6 bases). The CDR3 length is 15 residues. V lost 1 base to trimming and J lost 5 bases, with 14 bases between them. In germline, CDR1 is SEHNR, CDR2 FQNEAQ (reference sequence). In DNA, the CDR3 is TGTGCCAGCAGCTTAGTTGGGGGCGCAGGGACTGAAGCTTTCTTT. This codes for CASSLVGGAGTEAFF.